The clone carrying this T cell receptor beta chain was counted a few times. Germline values: CDR1 SGDLS, CDR2 YYNGEE. V shed 0 bases and J shed 4 bases, with 10 bases lying between them. CDR3 length: 14 amino acids. This entry belongs to a study of response to subunit inactivated influenza vaccine. One entry per CDR3 protein results from TCRdb running MiXCR on the RT-PCR reads. This table holds hundreds of thousands of distinct CDR3 sequences, roughly 20% found once. The rearrangement links TRBV9 to TRBJ1-1; TRBD1 is a possible D gene (5 bases). Sequenced here: PBMCs from blood, sampled around 5 days after vaccination. The sequence was obtained from a man aged 45 to 65 who received an inactivated influenza vaccine. Here the CDR3 DNA reads TGTGCCAGCAGCGTAGGTCCAGGGTTCACTGAAGCTTTCTTT. It is translated as CASSVGPGFTEAFF.